These 10 T cell receptor beta chains were all obtained from the same sample, sequenced in a study of graft-versus-host responses after intestinal transplantation. Their recognized antigens are unknown. The repertoire was sequenced with immunoSEQ multiplex PCR; TCRdb's copy has only in-frame clones and lacks some. The sample consists of 88,000 or so clones, roughly 90% of them appearing once. The sequencing used unstimulated CD4+ T cells sorted from spleen or lymph node cells, collected before intestinal transplant. Receptor source: a human donor who received an intestinal transplant.

V is TRBV18 and J is TRBJ2-1; 8 bases agree with TRBD2. Trimming at V came to 2 bases and at J to 8 bases, leaving 11 bases not matched to a gene. The CDR3 contains 16 residues. The germline V gene has CDR1 KGHSH and CDR2 LQKENI. The CDR3 bases are TGTGCCAGCTCACCATGGTACGGGACTAGGTGGGATGAGCAGTTCTTC. As protein: CASSPWYGTRWDEQFF.

This clone was seen a few times. The chain recombines TRBV6-1 with TRBJ1-4, with D tentatively TRBD1 (5 bases). CDR1 and CDR2 (germline): MNHNS, SASEGT. V was shortened by 9 bases and J by 10 bases, with 21 bases between the two germline ends. CDR3 size: 14 residues. This chain's CDR3 is CASNRRELGGKLFF. In DNA, the CDR3 is TGTGCCAGTAACCGGCGGGAGCTCGGGGGAAAACTGTTTTTT.

This clone showed up just once. The chain recombines TRBV5-1 with TRBJ1-4; maybe TRBD1 (5 bases). The germline V and J ends were trimmed by 4 bases and 6 bases, with 16 bases remaining between them. Germline V gene sequence: CDR1 SGHRS, CDR2 YFSETQ. The CDR3 totals 15 residues. CDR3 sequence reads: CASSPQPTGDEKLFF. The CDR3 bases are TGCGCCAGCAGCCCACAACCTACAGGTGATGAAAAACTGTTTTTT.

This rearrangement joins TRBV5-1 to TRBJ1-2; maybe TRBD1 (6 bases). This CDR3 has 12 residues. Trimming took off 0 bases at V and 8 bases at J, with 8 bases between the two ends. Germline lookup yields CDR1 SGHRS and CDR2 YFSETQ. This CDR3 is CASSLEGVGYTF. DNA of the CDR3: TGCGCCAGCAGCTTGGAGGGGGTGGGCTACACCTTC.

The J gene is TRBJ1-5, the V gene TRBV7-8, with 7 bases fitting TRBD1. Per germline, CDR1 SGHVS and CDR2 FQNEAQ. The CDR3 is 17 amino acids. After removal of 5 bases from V and 0 bases from J, the junction contained 10 bases not matched to a gene. CDR3 sequence (DNA): TGTGCCAGCAGCCGAGGGGACAGCACATCTAGCAATCAGCCCCAGCATTTT. This encodes CASSRGDSTSSNQPQHF.

The chain has TRBV27 and TRBJ1-4, with D possibly matching TRBD1 (6 bases). The germline V gene encodes CDR1 MNHEY and CDR2 SMNVEV (reference sequence). The V and J ends lost 2 bases and 5 bases respectively, with 12 bases between them. The CDR3 runs 15 residues. The CDR3 region has the DNA TGTGCCAGCAGTTTAGGGCAGGGGCTAAATGAAAAACTGTTTTTT. Its translation is CASSLGQGLNEKLFF.

The CDR3 nucleotides read TGCGCCAGCAGCCAAGCGTTGTTAGCGGGTGTTCTTAGCACCGGGGAGCTGTTTTTT. Translation gives CASSQALLAGVLSTGELFF. V gene TRBV4-1 combines with J gene TRBJ2-2; 7 bases agree with TRBD2. The CDR3 loop spans 19 amino acids. Germline V lookup: CDR1 MGHRA, CDR2 YSYEKL. V dropped 1 base and J dropped 4; count of bases not matched to a gene: 15.

This rearrangement joins TRBV6-6 to TRBJ2-7; TRBD1 matches at 7 bases. Germline CDR1 is MNHNY and CDR2 is SVGAGI (reference sequence). This CDR3 has 13 residues. The ends lost 2 bases at V and 3 bases at J; junction bases unmatched: 1. In nucleotides, the CDR3 is TGTGCCAGCAGTTACGACAGGGTCTACGAGCAGTACTTC. Residues: CASSYDRVYEQYF.

This clone was observed a few times. The chain recombines TRBV6-5 with TRBJ1-6; a possible D gene is TRBD1 (5 bases). V lost 0 bases and J lost 13, with 13 bases in between. Per germline, CDR1 MNHEY and CDR2 SVGAGI. The CDR3 extends over 14 amino acids. The CDR3 nucleotides are TGTGCCAGCAGTTACTCGGGGCTCGGTTCCCCCCTCCACTTT. It is translated as CASSYSGLGSPLHF.

The chain couples TRBV10-2 to TRBJ1-5; no reliable D call. The germline V gene encodes CDR1 WSHSY and CDR2 SAAADI. Trimming took off 5 bases at V and 6 bases at J, with 11 bases between the two ends. This CDR3 is 13 amino acids long. For the CDR3, the DNA is TGCGCCAGCAGTTCCGGGGAGGGTCAGCCCCAGCATTTT. It is translated as CASSSGEGQPQHF.